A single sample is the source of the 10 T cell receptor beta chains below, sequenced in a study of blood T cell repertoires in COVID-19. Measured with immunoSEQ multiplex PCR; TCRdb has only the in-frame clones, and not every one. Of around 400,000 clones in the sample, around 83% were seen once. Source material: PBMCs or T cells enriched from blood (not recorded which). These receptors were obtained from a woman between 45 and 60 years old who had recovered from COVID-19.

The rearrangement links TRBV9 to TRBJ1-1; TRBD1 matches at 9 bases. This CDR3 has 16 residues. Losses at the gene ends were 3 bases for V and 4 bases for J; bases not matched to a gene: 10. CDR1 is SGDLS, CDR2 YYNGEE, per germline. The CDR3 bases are TGTGCCAGCAGCGCATTAACGGGACAGGGAGGCACTGAAGCTTTCTTT. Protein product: CASSALTGQGGTEAFF.

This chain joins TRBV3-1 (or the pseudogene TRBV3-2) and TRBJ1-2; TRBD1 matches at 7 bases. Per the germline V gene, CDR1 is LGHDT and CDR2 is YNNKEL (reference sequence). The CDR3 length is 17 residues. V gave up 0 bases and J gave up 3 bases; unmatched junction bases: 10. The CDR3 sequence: CASSQESFWTGYYGYTF. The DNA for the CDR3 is TGTGCCAGCAGCCAAGAAAGTTTTTGGACAGGATACTATGGCTACACCTTC.

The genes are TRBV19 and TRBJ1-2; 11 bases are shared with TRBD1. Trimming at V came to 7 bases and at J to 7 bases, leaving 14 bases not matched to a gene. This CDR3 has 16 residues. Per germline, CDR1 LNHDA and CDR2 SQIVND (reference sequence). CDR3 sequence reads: CASTSATGQGAIGYTF. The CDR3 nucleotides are TGTGCCAGTACCTCCGCGACTGGACAGGGGGCGATTGGCTACACCTTC. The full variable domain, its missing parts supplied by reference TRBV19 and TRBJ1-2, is DGGITQSPKYLFRKEGQNVTLSCEQNLNHDAMYWYRQDPGQGLRLIYYSQIVNDFQKGDIAEGYSVSREKKESFPLTVTSAQKNPTAFYLCASTSATGQGAIGYTFGSGTRLTVV.

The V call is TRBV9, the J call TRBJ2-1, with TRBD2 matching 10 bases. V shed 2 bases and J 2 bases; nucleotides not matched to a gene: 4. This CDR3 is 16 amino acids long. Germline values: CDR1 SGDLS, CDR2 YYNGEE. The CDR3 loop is CASSVRSGGAYNEQFF. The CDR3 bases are TGTGCCAGCAGCGTCAGGAGCGGGGGGGCCTACAATGAGCAGTTCTTC.

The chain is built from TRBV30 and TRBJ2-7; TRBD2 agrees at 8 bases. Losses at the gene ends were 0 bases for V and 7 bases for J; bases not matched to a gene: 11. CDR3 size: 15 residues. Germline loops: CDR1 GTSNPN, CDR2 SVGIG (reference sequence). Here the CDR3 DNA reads TGTGCCTGGAGTGTAGGTCCAGCGGGGGCACGGGAGCAGTACTTC. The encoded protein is CAWSVGPAGAREQYF.

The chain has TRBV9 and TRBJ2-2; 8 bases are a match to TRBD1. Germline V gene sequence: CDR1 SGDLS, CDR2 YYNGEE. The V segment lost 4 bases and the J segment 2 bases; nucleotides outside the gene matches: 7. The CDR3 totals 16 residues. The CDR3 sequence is CASSPTGQVNTGELFF. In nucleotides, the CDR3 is TGTGCCAGCAGCCCCACGGGACAGGTTAACACCGGGGAGCTGTTTTTT. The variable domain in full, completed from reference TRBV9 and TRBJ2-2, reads DSGVTQTPKHLITATGQRVTLRCSPRSGDLSVYWYQQSLDQGLQFLIQYYNGEERAKGNILERFSAQQFPDLHSELNLSSLELGDSALYFCASSPTGQVNTGELFFGEGSRLTVL.

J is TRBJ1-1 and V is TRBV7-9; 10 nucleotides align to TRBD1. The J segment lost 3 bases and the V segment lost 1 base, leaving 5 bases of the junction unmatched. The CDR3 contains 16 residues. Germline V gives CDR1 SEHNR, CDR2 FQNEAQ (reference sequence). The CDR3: CASSLGPGTGDTEAFF. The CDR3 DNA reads TGTGCCAGCAGCTTAGGGCCCGGGACAGGGGACACTGAAGCTTTCTTT.

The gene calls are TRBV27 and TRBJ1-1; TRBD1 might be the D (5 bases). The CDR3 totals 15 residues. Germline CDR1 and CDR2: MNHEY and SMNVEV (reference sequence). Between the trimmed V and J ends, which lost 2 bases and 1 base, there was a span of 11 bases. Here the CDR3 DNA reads TGTGCCAGCAGTTTAGTTTTGGGGGGGAACACTGAAGCTTTCTTT. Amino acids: CASSLVLGGNTEAFF.

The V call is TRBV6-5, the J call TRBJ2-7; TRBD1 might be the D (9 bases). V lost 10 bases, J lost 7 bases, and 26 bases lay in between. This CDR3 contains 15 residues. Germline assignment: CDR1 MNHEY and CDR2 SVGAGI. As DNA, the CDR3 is TGTGCCATCGAAGCGGGGGACAGGGAGGGTCGGGAGCAGTACTTC. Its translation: CAIEAGDREGREQYF.

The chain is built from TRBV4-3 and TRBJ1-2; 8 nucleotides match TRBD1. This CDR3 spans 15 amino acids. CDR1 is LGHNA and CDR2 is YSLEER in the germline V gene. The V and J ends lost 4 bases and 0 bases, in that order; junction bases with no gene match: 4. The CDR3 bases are TGCGCCAGCAGCCGAGAACAGGGGGCTAACTATGGCTACACCTTC. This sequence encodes CASSREQGANYGYTF.